The 26 T cell receptor beta chains reported below all come from one sample, sequenced in a study of blood T cells in healthy people across ages (dated by TCRdb to 2014 to 2015). Preparation of the library involved 5' RACE. The instrument was an Illumina HiSeq 2500. A second PCR of roughly 7 to 12 cycles was run with a J-beta primer mix and a sample-barcoded 5' primer. TCRdb handled the public reads itself, with Q25 trimming in fastp and clone calling in MiXCR, and kept productive beta chains. One record per CDR3 amino acid sequence lists the most common genes and DNA. Present in this sample are fewer than 1.5 million distinct CDR3 sequences, about 40% of which were seen just once. Together, the top ten hold under 8% of the sample. Input material: blood. Receptors were obtained from a woman under 30 in good health.

The chain joins TRBV7-2 to TRBJ2-7; TRBD2 agrees at 7 bases. After removal of 5 bases from V and 1 base from J, the junction contained 8 bases not matched to a gene. This CDR3 is built from 15 residues. From germline, CDR1 is SGHTA and CDR2 FQGNSA. The chain's CDR3 is CASSRRGSGSYEQYF. The CDR3 coding sequence is TGTGCCAGCAGCCGGAGGGGTAGCGGGTCCTACGAGCAGTACTTC.

J is TRBJ1-5 and V is TRBV2; 12 bases are shared with TRBD1. Germline CDR1 is SNHLY and CDR2 is FYNNEI. This CDR3 has 16 amino acids. With 3 bases clipped from V and 5 bases from J, the junction kept 5 bases outside the gene matches. The CDR3 DNA reads as TGTGCCAGCAGTGAGGGACAGGGGGCGTTGGATCAGCCCCAGCATTTT. Protein product: CASSEGQGALDQPQHF.

This chain uses TRBV7-8 with TRBJ2-3; the D gene is possibly TRBD1 (6 bases). Trimming shortened V by 5 bases and J by 9 bases, and 18 bases separated the two germline ends. The CDR3 sequence is 14 residues long. The germline V gene encodes CDR1 SGHVS and CDR2 FQNEAQ. CDR3 bases: TGTGCCAGCAGCGTAGAACAAGGAGGACAGACGCAGTATTTT. This encodes CASSVEQGGQTQYF.

This clonotype was counted only a few times. The gene calls are TRBV28 and TRBJ2-5; D is uncertain. Trimming removed 2 bases from V and 2 bases from J, with 9 bases in between. From germline, CDR1 is MDHEN and CDR2 SYDVKM. The CDR3 is 14 amino acids. The CDR3 nucleotides are TGTGCCAGCAGTTTAGAGGTATTTCAAGAGACCCAGTACTTC. Its translation: CASSLEVFQETQYF.

V usage is TRBV5-6 and J usage is TRBJ2-7; 10 nucleotides line up with TRBD2. After removal of 0 bases from V and 3 bases from J, the junction contained 6 bases not matched to a gene. Germline CDR1 reads SGHDT; CDR2 reads YYEEEE. The CDR3 consists of 16 residues. CDR3 DNA: TGTGCCAGCAGCTTGGGGCTAGCGGGGGTGTACTACGAGCAGTACTTC. Its protein is CASSLGLAGVYYEQYF.

This clonotype has more than one count but fewer than ten. V is TRBV20-1 and J is TRBJ2-7; 9 nucleotides agree with TRBD2. Germline CDR1 reads DFQATT; CDR2 reads SNEGSKA (reference sequence). The V and J ends lost 1 base and 3 bases, in that order; junction bases with no gene match: 13. The CDR3 totals 17 residues. The CDR3: CSARASPSGTVFYEQYF. In DNA, the CDR3 is TGCAGTGCTAGAGCCTCCCCTAGCGGGACTGTATTCTACGAGCAGTACTTC.

The gene calls are TRBV6-1 and TRBJ1-1; D is possibly TRBD1 (5 bases). The CDR3 totals 15 residues. The germline V gene encodes CDR1 MNHNS and CDR2 SASEGT. Trimming pared 1 base from V and 1 base from J, leaving 10 bases between. The CDR3 loop reads CASSEEGTGNTEAFF. The DNA of the CDR3 is TGTGCCAGCAGTGAAGAGGGGACGGGGAACACTGAAGCTTTCTTT.

The chain couples TRBV10-2 to TRBJ2-7; 8 bases align to TRBD2. The germline V gene encodes CDR1 WSHSY and CDR2 SAAADI. J lost 2 bases, V lost 2 bases, and 5 bases had no gene match. This CDR3 is built from 15 residues. As DNA, the CDR3 is TGCGCCAGCAGTGAGGCGATAGCGGGGACCTACGAGCAGTACTTC. As protein: CASSEAIAGTYEQYF.

This clonotype showed up just a few times. This chain joins TRBV7-2 and TRBJ2-1; 12 nucleotides line up with TRBD2. Unmatched junction bases numbered 5, after V lost 11 bases and J lost 0 bases. Germline CDR1 SGHTA, CDR2 FQGNSA. CDR3 length: 15 amino acids. The CDR3 DNA sequence: TGTGCCCTTATGACTAGCGGGAGCTCCTACAATGAGCAGTTCTTC. This sequence encodes CALMTSGSSYNEQFF.

In DNA form, the CDR3 reads TGCGCCAGCAGCGTCGGTAGCCGTCAAGAGACCCAGTACTTC. Amino acid sequence: CASSVGSRQETQYF. The J gene is TRBJ2-5, the V gene TRBV5-1; D not certain. V was shortened by 4 bases and J by 2 bases, with 12 bases between the two germline ends. The CDR3 consists of 14 residues. Germline CDR1 and CDR2: SGHRS and YFSETQ. Based on the CDR3 plus reference TRBV5-1 and TRBJ2-5, the full variable domain is KAGVTQTPRYLIKTRGQQVTLSCSPISGHRSVSWYQQTPGQGLQFLFEYFSETQRNKGNFPGRFSGRQFSNSRSEMNVSTLELGDSALYLCASSVGSRQETQYFGPGTRLLVL.

The rearrangement uses TRBV7-2 and TRBJ2-5; D is unresolved. Between the trimmed V and J ends, which lost 5 bases and 11 bases, there was a span of 12 bases. Germline V gene sequence: CDR1 SGHTA, CDR2 FQGNSA. This CDR3 spans 11 amino acids. CDR3 bases: TGTGCCAGCAGCGTTCAACGTGAGCAGTACTTC. It yields the protein CASSVQREQYF. The whole variable domain, remainder taken from reference TRBV7-2 and TRBJ2-5, is GAGVSQSPSNKVTEKGKDVELRCDPISGHTALYWYRQSLGQGLEFLIYFQGNSAPDKSGLPSDRFSAERTGGSVSTLTIQRTQQEDSAVYLCASSVQREQYFGPGTRLLVL.

The chain couples TRBV6-1 to TRBJ2-5, with 8 bases identical to TRBD1. The CDR3 consists of 17 residues. V lost 3 bases to trimming and J lost 2 bases; unmatched junction nucleotides: 11. In germline, CDR1 is MNHNS, CDR2 SASEGT. The CDR3 sequence is CASSEAGRQGRQETQYF. The DNA for the CDR3 is TGTGCCAGCAGTGAGGCCGGAAGACAGGGGAGGCAAGAGACCCAGTACTTC.

The CDR3 here is CASQAGGFGTEAFF. CDR3 bases: TGTGCCAGCCAAGCGGGGGGCTTCGGCACTGAAGCTTTCTTT. This chain joins TRBV6-1 and TRBJ1-1; D is possibly TRBD1 (6 bases). Per germline, CDR1 MNHNS and CDR2 SASEGT. The CDR3 loop spans 14 amino acids. Deletions cut 8 bases from V and 4 bases from J, with 17 bases between.

The chain has TRBV30 and TRBJ2-1; 13 bases are a match to TRBD2. This CDR3 contains 13 residues. V was pared by 5 bases and J by 15 bases, with 10 bases of the junction left unmatched. Germline loops: CDR1 GTSNPN, CDR2 SVGIG (reference sequence). The CDR3 protein is CAWGRTSGSHRFF. For the CDR3, the DNA is TGTGCCTGGGGACGGACTAGCGGGAGTCATCGGTTCTTC.

The V gene is TRBV12-3 or TRBV12-4, the J gene TRBJ1-1, with D unresolved. Trimming cost V 7 bases and J 7 bases, with 13 bases left between them. CDR3 size: 12 residues. The CDR3 DNA is TGTGCCAGCACCTACCTTTCCGGTGAAGCTTTCTTT. It translates to CASTYLSGEAFF.

This clonotype was found a few times. The chain carries TRBV11-2 and TRBJ2-1; tentative D call: TRBD1 (6 bases). Germline V gene lookup returns CDR1 SGHAT and CDR2 FQNNGV. Trimming stripped 2 bases from V and 2 bases from J, with 13 bases between. The CDR3 runs to 16 residues. The CDR3 loop is CASSLRQEVTYNEQFF. The CDR3 nucleotides are TGTGCCAGCAGCTTAAGACAGGAGGTGACCTACAATGAGCAGTTCTTC. Looking up the rest from reference TRBV11-2 and TRBJ2-1 gives the full variable domain: EAGVAQSPRYKIIEKRQSVAFWCNPISGHATLYWYQQILGQGPKLLIQFQNNGVVDDSQLPKDRFSAERLKGVDSTLKIQPAKLEDSAVYLCASSLRQEVTYNEQFFGPGTRLTVL.

This clonotype was counted between two and nine times. This chain joins TRBV27 and TRBJ2-5; 8 positions agree with TRBD1. The J call is uncertain, as TRBJ2-7 better fits the DNA end. The CDR3 consists of 14 residues. Germline loops: CDR1 MNHEY, CDR2 SMNVEV (reference sequence). The chain's CDR3 is CASSPSRGLNEQYF. DNA of the CDR3: TGTGCCAGCAGTCCAAGCAGGGGGCTTAACGAGCAGTACTTC.

Of note for this clonotype: The junction does not match germline at one end; this may be a read error. This chain links TRBV20-1 with TRBJ2-3, with TRBD2 matching over 13 bases. There are 14 residues in the CDR3. From germline, CDR1 is DFQATT and CDR2 SNEGSKA (reference sequence). The CDR3: CSARGLAGTDAQYF. The CDR3 DNA reads as TGCAGTGCTAGGGGACTAGCGGGAACAGATGCGCAGTATTTT.

This chain uses TRBV6-5 with TRBJ1-5; D is unclear. V was trimmed by 6 bases and J by 0 bases, leaving 15 bases between them. The germline gives CDR1 MNHEY, CDR2 SVGAGI. The length of the CDR3 is 16 residues. CDR3 in amino acids: CASSQTATYSNQPQHF. CDR3 nucleotide sequence: TGTGCCAGCAGCCAGACCGCTACCTATAGCAATCAGCCCCAGCATTTT.

CDR3 coding DNA: TGTGCCAGCAGTTACTCTAGCGGACCCTCCTACAATGAGCAGTTCTTC. It encodes CASSYSSGPSYNEQFF. This chain joins TRBV6-5 and TRBJ2-1; D is perhaps TRBD2 (6 bases). This CDR3 spans 16 amino acids. The V gene lost 0 bases and the J gene lost 0 bases, with 9 bases spanning the gap. Per germline, CDR1 MNHEY and CDR2 SVGAGI.

The V call is TRBV12-3 or TRBV12-4, the J call TRBJ1-4; D ambiguous. The V gene lost 0 bases and the J gene lost 7 bases, with 12 bases spanning the gap. CDR3 size: 15 residues. The CDR3 DNA reads TGTGCCAGCAGTTTAGCGTCGGCAGAACGTGAAAAACTGTTTTTT. This sequence encodes CASSLASAEREKLFF.

This clonotype was seen only a few times. The chain has TRBV20-1 and TRBJ2-5; 8 nucleotides align to TRBD2. Germline lookup yields CDR1 DFQATT and CDR2 SNEGSKA (reference sequence). V lost 5 bases to trimming and J lost 3 bases; unmatched junction nucleotides: 8. The CDR3 is 14 residues long. The CDR3 protein is CSALTLAGEETQYF. CDR3 DNA: TGCAGTGCTTTGACTCTAGCGGGTGAAGAGACCCAGTACTTC.

There are a few counts of this clonotype. The J gene is TRBJ2-1, the V gene TRBV5-1; possibly TRBD2 for D (5 bases). CDR1 and CDR2 from the germline V gene are SGHRS and YFSETQ. This CDR3 comprises 14 residues. Trimming removed 0 bases at V and 12 bases at J, with 16 bases between. As DNA, the CDR3 is TGCGCCAGCAGCTTGGGGTTACGAGGGTCCAGGCAGTTCTTC. Translating it yields CASSLGLRGSRQFF. Based on the CDR3 plus reference TRBV5-1 and TRBJ2-1, the full variable domain is KAGVTQTPRYLIKTRGQQVTLSCSPISGHRSVSWYQQTPGQGLQFLFEYFSETQRNKGNFPGRFSGRQFSNSRSEMNVSTLELGDSALYLCASSLGLRGSRQFFGPGTRLTVL.

The J gene is TRBJ2-6, the V gene TRBV7-9; TRBD1 might be the D (6 bases). Germline CDR1 reads SEHNR; CDR2 reads FQNEAQ (reference sequence). Trimming shortened V by 1 base and J by 2 bases, and 12 bases separated the two germline ends. The CDR3 sequence is 17 residues long. The CDR3 DNA follows: TGTGCCAGCAGCTTAGGGGGGCAGGGAACTGGGGCCAACGTCCTGACTTTC. As protein: CASSLGGQGTGANVLTF.

The V gene is TRBV29-1, the J gene TRBJ2-7; D is uncertain. The germline V and J ends were trimmed by 5 bases and 1 base, with 3 bases remaining between them. The CDR3 contains 10 residues. Per the germline V gene, CDR1 is SQVTM and CDR2 is ANQGSEA. The CDR3 region has the DNA TGCAGCGTTCGGTCCTACGAGCAGTACTTC. It translates to CSVRSYEQYF.

V is TRBV29-1 and J is TRBJ2-1; 7 positions agree with TRBD2. After removal of 3 bases from V and 12 bases from J, the junction contained 2 bases not matched to a gene. Germline V gene sequence: CDR1 SQVTM, CDR2 ANQGSEA. The CDR3 has 10 residues. The CDR3 loop reads CSVEGGGQFF. CDR3 DNA sequence: TGCAGCGTTGAGGGGGGGGGGCAGTTCTTC.